This T cell receptor beta chain is from a study of control samples from healthy donors and cancer patients. The CDR3 extends over 14 amino acids. Trimming took 4 bases from V and 4 from J; bases not matched to a gene: 5. Germline CDR1 and CDR2: SGHRS and YFSETQ. Method: immunoSEQ multiplex PCR; TCRdb's copy keeps in-frame clones and lacks some. The sample holds 150,000 to 200,000 clones; 91% are singletons and the top ten take more than 1.3%. This receptor was identified in a woman under 40 in good health. Sequencing was performed on blood. The chain employs TRBV5-1 and TRBJ2-5; 9 bases agree with TRBD2. The CDR3 nucleotides read TGCGCCAGCAGCGGCGGGGGGGCCCCAGAGACCCAGTACTTC. Translation gives CASSGGGAPETQYF.